This TCR beta chain comes out of a study of blood T cell repertoires in COVID-19. Study in general: Nucleic acid was either cDNA or gDNA, and it came from T cells, B-cell-depleted T cells, or PBMCs.

The germline gives CDR1 MNHEY, CDR2 SVGEGT. V dropped 5 bases and J dropped 2; count of bases not matched to a gene: 8. The CDR3 loop spans 16 amino acids. This clone showed up just a few times. Profiled with immunoSEQ multiplex PCR; TCRdb holds only in-frame clones, not every one. The table has about 670,000 clones, approximately 90% seen once. Source material: peripheral blood. The chain couples TRBV6-2 or TRBV6-3 to TRBJ1-2, with 10 nucleotides matching TRBD1. This clonotype was obtained from a woman in her late teens or twenties with acute or convalescent COVID-19. CDR3 sequence: CASSRNPGQGNYGYTF. The DNA of the CDR3 is TGTGCCAGCAGTCGTAACCCGGGACAGGGGAACTATGGCTACACCTTC.